Each of the 30 T cell receptor beta chains below was sequenced from the same sample in a study of CD8 T cells in ankylosing spondylitis (dated by TCRdb to 2016 to 2017). Library preparation was by 5' RACE. Sequencing took place on an Illumina HiSeq 2500. TCRdb ran its own pipeline on the public reads, namely fastp trimming at Q25 and MiXCR clone calling, and kept in-frame beta chains. Each CDR3 protein appears once, grouped with its most common genes and DNA. The sample yields around 340,000 distinct CDR3 sequences; roughly 15% were counted once. In total, the top ten clones hold about 1% of the sample. Sequencing used blood, either unsorted or a sorted T cell fraction (not recorded which). These receptors originate from a male donor with ankylosing spondylitis or in good health (not recorded which).

This clonotype was seen a few times. The CDR3 sequence is CSASTLAGVADTQYF. The CDR3 DNA follows: TGCAGTGCTTCAACGCTAGCGGGAGTAGCAGATACGCAGTATTTT. The chain is built from TRBV20-1 and TRBJ2-3, with TRBD2 identical over 10 bases. V lost 5 bases and J lost 4; bases outside the gene matches: 9. CDR1 and CDR2 (germline): DFQATT, SNEGSKA (reference sequence). The CDR3 length is 15 residues.

CDR3 residues: CASSLWAGLTREGNEQFF. The CDR3 DNA is TGTGCCAGCAGTTTATGGGCGGGACTAACTCGGGAGGGGAATGAGCAGTTCTTC. V and J are TRBV27 and TRBJ2-1; 8 bases are a match to TRBD2. The CDR3 consists of 18 residues. The ends lost 1 base at V and 7 bases at J; junction bases unmatched: 15. The germline V gene encodes CDR1 MNHEY and CDR2 SMNVEV (reference sequence).

This clonotype has more than one count but fewer than ten. This chain connects TRBV12-3 or TRBV12-4 to TRBJ1-3, with D possibly matching TRBD1 (5 bases). The V end lost 2 bases, the J end lost 0 bases, and 14 bases lay between the germline ends. This CDR3 spans 17 amino acids. CDR3 DNA: TGTGCCAGCAGTTTACCCGGGACCGCCACCTCTGGAAACACCATATATTTT. It translates to CASSLPGTATSGNTIYF.

This clonotype was detected many times. The chain links TRBV15 to TRBJ2-5, with a possible D match to TRBD1 (6 bases). The CDR3 length is 14 residues. The V end was cut by 1 base, the J end by 1 base, with 7 bases between. Germline V gives CDR1 LNHNV, CDR2 YYDKDF (reference sequence). The CDR3 nucleotides are TGTGCCACCAGCAGAGGACAGGCCCAAGAGACCCAGTACTTC. As protein: CATSRGQAQETQYF. The full variable domain, with the rest looked up from reference TRBV15 and TRBJ2-5, is DAMVIQNPRYQVTQFGKPVTLSCSQTLNHNVMYWYQQKSSQAPKLLFHYYDKDFNNEADTPDNFQSRRPNTSFCFLDIRSPGLGDTAMYLCATSRGQAQETQYFGPGTRLLVL.

This clonotype appeared a few times. The chain has TRBV4-1 and TRBJ2-4, with a possible D match to TRBD1 (6 bases). The CDR3 covers 15 residues. Germline CDR1 MGHRA, CDR2 YSYEKL. Trimming cost V 0 bases and J 15 bases, with 21 bases left between them. The CDR3 DNA reads as TGCGCCAGCAGCCAAGATGGGGCAGGGGCCGGTGTGCCGTACTTC. Residues: CASSQDGAGAGVPYF.

This clonotype has ten or more counts. This chain connects TRBV5-6 to TRBJ2-7; TRBD1 matches 7 bases. This CDR3 is 14 amino acids long. Germline loops: CDR1 SGHDT, CDR2 YYEEEE. V gave up 4 bases and J gave up 4 bases; unmatched junction bases: 8. In DNA, the CDR3 is TGTGCCAGCAGCCTCTGGACAGGTGTATACGAGCAGTACTTC. Translation: CASSLWTGVYEQYF.

The sample holds many counts of this clonotype. This chain links TRBV5-1 with TRBJ1-2, with D possibly TRBD1 on 5 matching bases. Trimming removed 7 bases from V and 4 bases from J, with 11 bases in between. The CDR3 has 12 residues. Germline V gives CDR1 SGHRS, CDR2 YFSETQ. The CDR3 nucleotides are TGCGCCAGCTCCGGGACGGCCTATGGCTACACCTTC. This codes for CASSGTAYGYTF.

V and J are TRBV5-1 and TRBJ2-3; TRBD2 matches at 13 bases. The CDR3 has 15 amino acids. Trimming took 4 bases from V and 5 from J; bases not matched to a gene: 4. Germline V gene data show CDR1 as SGHRS and CDR2 as YFSETQ. This chain's CDR3 is CASSPGLAGRDTQYF. CDR3 sequence (DNA): TGCGCCAGCAGCCCGGGACTAGCGGGAAGAGATACGCAGTATTTT.

Many counts were recorded for this clonotype. CDR3 region: CASSFNQENSPLHF. DNA of the CDR3: TGTGCCAGCAGCTTTAATCAAGAGAATTCACCCCTCCACTTT. The gene calls are TRBV7-9 and TRBJ1-6; D is unresolved. Germline-derived CDR1 and CDR2 are SEHNR and FQNEAQ (reference sequence). Trimming removed 3 bases from V and 7 bases from J, with 10 bases in between. The CDR3 is made up of 14 amino acids.

The V gene is TRBV6-1, the J gene TRBJ2-1; D may be TRBD2 (6 bases). The CDR3 length is 13 residues. Germline loops: CDR1 MNHNS, CDR2 SASEGT. Deletions cut 10 bases from V and 3 bases from J, with 13 bases between. CDR3 sequence reads: CATGRDFYNEQFF. The CDR3 bases are TGTGCCACCGGCCGGGACTTCTACAATGAGCAGTTCTTC.

This sequence joins TRBV19 and TRBJ2-5; D is possibly TRBD2 (5 bases). From germline, CDR1 is LNHDA and CDR2 SQIVND (reference sequence). This CDR3 has 13 amino acids. Trimming cost V 2 bases and J 4 bases, with 8 bases left between them. The CDR3 region has the DNA TGTGCCAGTAGTATACGGGGTGGAGAGACCCAGTACTTC. Its protein product is CASSIRGGETQYF.

V and J are TRBV12-3 or TRBV12-4 and TRBJ1-1; TRBD1 is a possible D gene (5 bases). V lost 3 bases and J lost 4, with 9 bases in between. This CDR3 contains 13 residues. The CDR3, as DNA: TGTGCCAGCAGTTTCGTAGGGGCCACTGAAGCTTTCTTT. It encodes CASSFVGATEAFF.

The rearrangement links TRBV7-9 to TRBJ2-1; TRBD2 is a possible D gene (6 bases). The CDR3 consists of 14 residues. V was cut by 5 bases and J by 4 bases, with 12 bases left in between. The germline V gene encodes CDR1 SEHNR and CDR2 FQNEAQ (reference sequence). The CDR3, as DNA: TGTGCCAGCAGCCCTGGACTAATTTACAATGAGCAGTTCTTC. As protein: CASSPGLIYNEQFF.

This chain joins TRBV30 and TRBJ1-1; tentatively, D is TRBD1 (5 bases). Germline assignment: CDR1 GTSNPN and CDR2 SVGIG (reference sequence). The CDR3 totals 13 residues. Trimming took off 2 bases at V and 6 bases at J, with 13 bases between the two ends. CDR3 in amino acids: CAWSQRIGAEAFF. The CDR3 DNA sequence: TGTGCCTGGAGTCAGCGGATAGGGGCTGAAGCTTTCTTT.

This clonotype was seen many times. This rearrangement joins TRBV24-1 to TRBJ2-1, with TRBD2 identical over 10 bases. Germline values: CDR1 KGHDR, CDR2 SFDVKD. CDR3 size: 14 residues. The V and J ends lost 7 bases and 6 bases, in that order; junction bases with no gene match: 5. CDR3 coding DNA: TGTGCCACCAGCGCTAGCGGGAGTATCAATGAGCAGTTCTTC. Translation gives CATSASGSINEQFF.

This clonotype was counted between two and nine times. The chain couples TRBV29-1 to TRBJ2-2; D is possibly TRBD1 or TRBD2 (5 bases each). The germline gives CDR1 SQVTM, CDR2 ANQGSEA. The V and J ends lost 0 bases and 2 bases respectively, with 13 bases between them. The CDR3 is 16 amino acids. The CDR3 loop reads CSVEDFRGHNTGELFF. The CDR3 DNA reads TGCAGCGTTGAAGATTTTCGGGGCCATAACACCGGGGAGCTGTTTTTT.

The table lists this clonotype with a few counts. CDR3 protein: CAISAQKETQYF. The CDR3 DNA reads as TGTGCCATCAGTGCACAGAAAGAGACCCAGTACTTC. The V gene is TRBV10-3, the J gene TRBJ2-5; D gene uncertain. V gave up 4 bases and J gave up 3 bases, with 6 bases separating them. This CDR3 is 12 amino acids long. CDR1 and CDR2 from the germline V gene are ENHRY and SYGVKD.

This clonotype was picked up a small number of times. The chain couples TRBV20-1 to TRBJ2-3, with 12 positions matching TRBD2. CDR1 is DFQATT and CDR2 is SNEGSKA in the germline V gene (reference sequence). J lost 4 bases, V lost 3 bases, and 14 bases had no gene match. This CDR3 comprises 18 residues. The CDR3 DNA reads TGCAGTGCTAGCCCCGTGCTAGCGGGAGGGGGTGACGCAGATACGCAGTATTTT. This codes for CSASPVLAGGGDADTQYF.

This clonotype was counted ten times or more. This chain uses TRBV5-1 with TRBJ2-2; D not resolved. The CDR3 length is 14 residues. CDR1 and CDR2 (germline): SGHRS, YFSETQ. V was cut by 2 bases and J by 4 bases, with 9 bases left in between. The CDR3 DNA reads TGCGCCAGCAGCTTTACAGAAGTCACCGGGGAGCTGTTTTTT. Its translation: CASSFTEVTGELFF.

As regards this clonotype: One end of the junction varies from germline; a read error may be responsible. The V call is TRBV6-1, the J call TRBJ1-3; D not resolved. Germline values: CDR1 MNHNS, CDR2 SASEGT. The CDR3 totals 16 residues. The CDR3 DNA is TGTGCCAGCAGTCCGTCGGGAAGGGCCGAACGGGTACAACGAACATTT. As protein: CASSPSGRAERVQRTF.

The chain uses TRBV9 and TRBJ2-5; 11 bases are a match to TRBD2. This CDR3 is built from 16 residues. The trim removed 2 bases at V and 7 bases at J, leaving 10 bases unmatched. CDR1 is SGDLS, CDR2 YYNGEE, per germline. The CDR3 DNA reads TGTGCCAGCAGCGTCCGGTTAGCGGGAGGGCCCGGGACCCAGTACTTC. Protein product: CASSVRLAGGPGTQYF.

The chain recombines TRBV3-1 with TRBJ2-3; no clear D gene. The V gene lost 0 bases and the J gene lost 2 bases, with 9 bases spanning the gap. The germline V gene encodes CDR1 LGHDT and CDR2 YNNKEL (reference sequence). This CDR3 is 15 amino acids long. The CDR3 loop is CASSQDPTPTDTQYF. The CDR3 DNA follows: TGTGCCAGCAGCCAAGATCCAACACCCACAGATACGCAGTATTTT.

This chain uses TRBV29-1 with TRBJ2-7; D might be TRBD2 (6 bases). Trimming took 5 bases from V and 6 from J, leaving 23 bases between them. The CDR3 has 15 residues. CDR1 SQVTM and CDR2 ANQGSEA come from the germline V gene. CDR3 amino acids: CSVIWRELTRGEQYF. CDR3 coding DNA: TGCAGCGTTATTTGGAGGGAACTCACAAGGGGCGAGCAGTACTTC.

CDR3 nucleotide sequence: TGCGCCAGCAGCCCAGACACCTCCTGGGGGGAAGAGACCCAGTACTTC. Amino acids: CASSPDTSWGEETQYF. The chain recombines TRBV5-1 with TRBJ2-5, with D possibly being TRBD2 (6 bases). Germline CDR1 and CDR2: SGHRS and YFSETQ. CDR3 length equals 16 residues. Trimming stripped 4 bases from V and 3 bases from J, with 19 bases between.

This clonotype has just a few counts. This chain links TRBV2 with TRBJ1-1; TRBD1 is a possible D gene (5 bases). Germline V gene lookup returns CDR1 SNHLY and CDR2 FYNNEI. The CDR3 totals 13 residues. With 5 bases removed from V and 11 bases from J, the gap between germline ends came to 18 bases. In nucleotides, the CDR3 is TGTGCCAGCAGTACCGACCCAGGGTCTGGGGCTTTCTTT. Protein sequence: CASSTDPGSGAFF.

The chain is built from TRBV6-1 and TRBJ2-7, with 9 bases lining up with TRBD1. The V and J ends lost 6 bases and 3 bases, in that order; junction bases with no gene match: 12. The CDR3 has 16 amino acids. The germline CDR1 and CDR2 sequences are MNHNS and SASEGT. CDR3 DNA: TGTGCCAGCAGGCGTTCCCCGGGACAGGGAGTCTACGAGCAGTACTTC. This translates into CASRRSPGQGVYEQYF.

The chain has TRBV5-1 and TRBJ2-2; D remains ambiguous. V was clipped by 4 bases and J by 1 base, with 8 bases between them. The CDR3 sequence is 14 residues long. Germline CDR1 SGHRS, CDR2 YFSETQ. The CDR3 reads CASSIQVNTGELFF. In nucleotides, the CDR3 is TGCGCCAGCAGCATCCAGGTGAACACCGGGGAGCTGTTTTTT.

J is TRBJ2-3 and V is TRBV5-1, with unresolved D. Trimming cost V 4 bases and J 6 bases, with 15 bases left between them. Germline V gene data show CDR1 as SGHRS and CDR2 as YFSETQ. CDR3 length: 14 amino acids. The CDR3 region is CASSPDPNLDTQYF. The CDR3 DNA reads as TGCGCCAGCAGCCCAGACCCCAACCTGGATACGCAGTATTTT. The variable domain in full, completed from reference TRBV5-1 and TRBJ2-3, reads KAGVTQTPRYLIKTRGQQVTLSCSPISGHRSVSWYQQTPGQGLQFLFEYFSETQRNKGNFPGRFSGRQFSNSRSEMNVSTLELGDSALYLCASSPDPNLDTQYFGPGTRLTVL.

This clonotype was seen a handful of times. This sequence joins TRBV7-9 and TRBJ1-4; D possibly corresponds to TRBD1 (5 bases). In germline, CDR1 is SEHNR, CDR2 FQNEAQ (reference sequence). The ends were cut back, 3 bases at V and 5 bases at J, with 13 bases in the middle. The CDR3 loop spans 15 amino acids. CDR3 region: CASSFGGFSNEKLFF. For the CDR3, the DNA is TGTGCCAGCAGCTTTGGGGGTTTTTCCAATGAAAAACTGTTTTTT.

The rearrangement links TRBV4-2 to TRBJ2-3; TRBD2 matches 10 bases. This CDR3 has 16 amino acids. Losses at the gene ends were 0 bases for V and 6 bases for J; bases not matched to a gene: 6. Germline-derived CDR1 and CDR2 are LGHNA and YNFKEQ. CDR3 protein: CASSQDSSGGVDTQYF. The CDR3 region has the DNA TGTGCCAGCAGCCAAGATTCGAGCGGGGGGGTGGATACGCAGTATTTT.